The entry below describes one T cell receptor beta chain. Its antigen remains unidentified. The CDR3 consists of 13 residues. Between the trimmed V and J ends, which lost 3 bases and 3 bases, there was a span of 5 bases. Germline CDR1 reads MRHNA; CDR2 reads SNTAGT. With 60 Vbeta and 13 Jbeta primers, the PCR was carried out. TCRdb's copy holds only in-frame clones and misses some; the assay was immunoSEQ multiplex PCR. The table lists about 110,000 clones, around 75% of them singletons. The sample belongs to a study of cytomegalovirus exposure and HLA in healthy donors. Whole-study results and caveats: Researchers reported in a later analysis that common viral pathogens appeared linked to several top clusters.

Sequenced: PBMCs. The TCR originated in a female donor in good health and CMV-seronegative. The gene calls are TRBV6-4 and TRBJ2-2; D is unclear. The CDR3 region has the DNA TGTGCCAGCAGTGAATCTGACACCGGGGAGCTGTTTTTT. Translated: CASSESDTGELFF.